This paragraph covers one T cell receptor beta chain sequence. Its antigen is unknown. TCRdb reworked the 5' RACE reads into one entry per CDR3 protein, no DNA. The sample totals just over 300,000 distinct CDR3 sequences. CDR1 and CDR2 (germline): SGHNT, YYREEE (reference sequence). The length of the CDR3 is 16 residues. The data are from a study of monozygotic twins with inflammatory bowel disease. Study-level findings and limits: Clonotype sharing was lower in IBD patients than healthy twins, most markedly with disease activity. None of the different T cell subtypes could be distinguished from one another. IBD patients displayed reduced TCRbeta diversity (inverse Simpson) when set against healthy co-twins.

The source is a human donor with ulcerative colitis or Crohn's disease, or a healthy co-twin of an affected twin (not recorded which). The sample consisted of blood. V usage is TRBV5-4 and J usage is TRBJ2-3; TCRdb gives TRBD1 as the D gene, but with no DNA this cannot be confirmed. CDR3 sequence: CASSLAHARADSTQYF.